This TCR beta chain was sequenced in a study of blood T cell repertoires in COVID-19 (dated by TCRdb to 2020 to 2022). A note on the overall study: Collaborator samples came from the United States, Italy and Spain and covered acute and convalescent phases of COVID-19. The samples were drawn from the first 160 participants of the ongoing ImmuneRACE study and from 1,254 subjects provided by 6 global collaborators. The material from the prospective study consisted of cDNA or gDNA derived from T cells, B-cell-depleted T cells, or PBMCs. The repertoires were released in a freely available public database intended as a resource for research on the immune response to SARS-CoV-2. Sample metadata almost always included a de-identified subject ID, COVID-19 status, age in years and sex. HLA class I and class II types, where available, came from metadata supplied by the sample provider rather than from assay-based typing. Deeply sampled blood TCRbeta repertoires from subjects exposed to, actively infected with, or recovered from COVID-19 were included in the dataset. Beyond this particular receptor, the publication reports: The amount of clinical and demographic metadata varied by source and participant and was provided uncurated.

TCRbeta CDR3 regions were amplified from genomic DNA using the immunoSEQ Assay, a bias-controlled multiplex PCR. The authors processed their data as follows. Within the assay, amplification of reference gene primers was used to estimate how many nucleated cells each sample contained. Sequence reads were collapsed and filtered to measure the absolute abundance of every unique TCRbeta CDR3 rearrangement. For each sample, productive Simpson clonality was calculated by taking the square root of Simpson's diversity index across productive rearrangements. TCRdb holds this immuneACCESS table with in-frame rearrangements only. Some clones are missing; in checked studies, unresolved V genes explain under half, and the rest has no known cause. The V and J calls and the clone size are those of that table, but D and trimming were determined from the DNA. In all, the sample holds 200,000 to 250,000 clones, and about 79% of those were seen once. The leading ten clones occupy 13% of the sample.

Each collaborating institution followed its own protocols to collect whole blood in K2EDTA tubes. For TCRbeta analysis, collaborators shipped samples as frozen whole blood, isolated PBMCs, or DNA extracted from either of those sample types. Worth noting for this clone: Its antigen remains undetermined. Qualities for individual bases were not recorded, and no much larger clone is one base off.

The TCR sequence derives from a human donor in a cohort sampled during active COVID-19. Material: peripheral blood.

The DNA reads as follows: TGTGCCAGCAGCCAAGATCCAGGGCCTATCTGTTGCGGACGCCCGAACACCGGGGAGCTGTTTTTT. This translates into CASSQDPGPICCGRPNTGELFF. The receptor chain draws on TRBV14 and TRBJ2-2; TRBD1 is perhaps the D gene, given 5 matching bases. CDR1 and CDR2 (SGHDN, FVKESK) derive from the germline V gene. Counted from cysteine to phenylalanine, this CDR3 has 22 amino acids. The DNA shown is the 66-base CDR3, in frame from base 1. Trimming removed 0 bases from V and 0 bases from J, leaving 26 bases between the germline ends.